These T cell receptor beta chains were read from a single sample in a study of identical twins. TCRdb reprocessed the 5' RACE reads via MiXCR and lists one record per CDR3 protein. The sample carries 1.5 million to 2 million distinct CDR3 sequences, 32% recorded once. The source material was cord blood. The receptors originated from a newborn girl in good health. Both conserved end residues are part of each CDR3. Each record gives: clone size, D gene, CDR3 length, J gene, V gene, CDR3 protein, CDR3 DNA. D genes are given only for firm matches. Size is stated for part of the rows, as once, few or many counts, or as a class when the clone is expanded.

clone size: few; D gene: TRBD1; CDR3 length: 16; J gene: TRBJ2-3; V gene: TRBV12-3/TRBV12-4; CDR3 protein: CASSSPGQGLTDTQYF; CDR3 DNA: TGTGCCAGCAGTTCCCCGGGACAGGGGCTCACAGATACGCAGTATTTT
clone size: many; D gene: -; CDR3 length: 11; J gene: TRBJ2-7; V gene: TRBV29-1; CDR3 protein: CSVGGSYEQYF; CDR3 DNA: TGCAGCGTTGGGGGCTCCTACGAGCAGTACTTC
clone size: many; D gene: -; CDR3 length: 13; J gene: TRBJ2-7; V gene: TRBV5-1; CDR3 protein: CASSLRVEYEQYF; CDR3 DNA: TGCGCCAGCAGCCTCAGGGTTGAGTACGAGCAGTACTTC
clone size: -; D gene: -; CDR3 length: 14; J gene: TRBJ2-1; V gene: TRBV24-1; CDR3 protein: CATGKGGAYNEQFF; CDR3 DNA: TGTGCCACCGGGAAAGGGGGGGCCTACAATGAGCAGTTCTTC
clone size: -; D gene: TRBD1; CDR3 length: 14; J gene: TRBJ1-2; V gene: TRBV6-5; CDR3 protein: CASSYPTGEGGYTF; CDR3 DNA: TGTGCCAGCAGTTACCCGACAGGGGAGGGGGGCTACACCTTC
clone size: -; D gene: TRBD2; CDR3 length: 14; J gene: TRBJ2-7; V gene: TRBV20-1; CDR3 protein: CSASSAGGYNEQYF; CDR3 DNA: TGCAGTGCTAGCTCCGCGGGGGGGTACAATGAGCAGTACTTC
clone size: few; D gene: -; CDR3 length: 11; J gene: TRBJ2-7; V gene: TRBV29-1; CDR3 protein: CSGIRGGEQYF; CDR3 DNA: TGCAGCGGCATCAGGGGCGGCGAGCAGTACTTC
clone size: few; D gene: -; CDR3 length: 13; J gene: TRBJ2-7; V gene: TRBV18; CDR3 protein: CASSPPSGYEQYF; CDR3 DNA: TGTGCCAGCAGCCCCCCCTCGGGGTACGAGCAGTACTTC
clone size: -; D gene: -; CDR3 length: 13; J gene: TRBJ2-3; V gene: TRBV5-4; CDR3 protein: CASNQGRPDTQYF; CDR3 DNA: TGTGCCAGCAACCAAGGGCGACCAGATACGCAGTATTTT
clone size: few; D gene: -; CDR3 length: 16; J gene: TRBJ2-7; V gene: TRBV21-1; CDR3 protein: CASSKDGTGGRHEQYF; CDR3 DNA: TGTGCCAGCAGCAAAGACGGGACAGGGGGCAGGCACGAGCAGTACTTC
clone size: -; D gene: -; CDR3 length: 12; J gene: TRBJ1-2; V gene: TRBV10-3; CDR3 protein: CAISGQGPGYTF; CDR3 DNA: TGTGCCATCAGTGGCCAAGGACCAGGCTACACCTTC
clone size: few; D gene: -; CDR3 length: 16; J gene: TRBJ1-2; V gene: TRBV12-3/TRBV12-4; CDR3 protein: CASSLRLLTTFYGYTF; CDR3 DNA: TGTGCCAGCAGTCTTCGCCTATTAACCACTTTCTATGGCTACACCTTC
clone size: -; D gene: -; CDR3 length: 13; J gene: TRBJ2-1; V gene: TRBV2; CDR3 protein: CASSSLKGTQQFF; CDR3 DNA: TGTGCCAGCAGTTCCCTCAAGGGGACCCAGCAGTTCTTC
clone size: -; D gene: -; CDR3 length: 13; J gene: TRBJ1-6; V gene: TRBV7-9; CDR3 protein: CASSPLSSSPLHF; CDR3 DNA: TGTGCCAGCAGCCCCCTTTCGAGTTCACCCCTCCACTTT